This T cell receptor (beta chain) comes out of a study of cytomegalovirus exposure and HLA in healthy donors. Study-wide background: An earlier analysis found around 100 million unique TCR beta sequences from about 190 million T cells.

Trimming took off 7 bases at V and 1 base at J, with 16 bases between the two ends. Germline loops: CDR1 SNHLY, CDR2 FYNNEI. The CDR3 has 16 amino acids. Study outcomes and limitations: In an earlier analysis, most TCR beta V segments were productive about 87% or about 30% of the time.

60 Vbeta and 13 Jbeta primers were used in PCR. The data were produced by immunoSEQ multiplex PCR, yet TCRdb's version contains in-frame clones alone and is incomplete. This sample has about 190,000 clones, with 87% found just once. With respect to this clone: Antigen specificity is unknown.

The sequence came from a man aged 30 to 39 in good health and CMV-seronegative. Sequencing input: PBMCs. V usage is TRBV2 and J usage is TRBJ2-2; D perhaps matches TRBD1 (6 bases). The DNA for the CDR3 is TGTGCCAGCAAATCGGTGACAGGCTTGAACACCGGGGAGCTGTTTTTT. Translating gives CASKSVTGLNTGELFF.